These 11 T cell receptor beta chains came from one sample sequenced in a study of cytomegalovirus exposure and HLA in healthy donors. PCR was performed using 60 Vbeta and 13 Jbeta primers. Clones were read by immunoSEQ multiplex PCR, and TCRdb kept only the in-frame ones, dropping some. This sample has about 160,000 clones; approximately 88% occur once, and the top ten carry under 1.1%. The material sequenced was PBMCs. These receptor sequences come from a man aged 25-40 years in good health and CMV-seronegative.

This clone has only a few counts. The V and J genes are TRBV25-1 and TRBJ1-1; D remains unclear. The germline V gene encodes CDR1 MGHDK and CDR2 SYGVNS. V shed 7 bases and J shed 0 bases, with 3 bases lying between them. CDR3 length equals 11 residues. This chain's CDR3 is CASIMNTEAFF. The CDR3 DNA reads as TGTGCCAGCATTATGAACACTGAAGCTTTCTTT.

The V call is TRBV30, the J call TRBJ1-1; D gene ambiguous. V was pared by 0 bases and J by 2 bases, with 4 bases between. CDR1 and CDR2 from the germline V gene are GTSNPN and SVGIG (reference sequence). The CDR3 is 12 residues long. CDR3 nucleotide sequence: TGTGCCTGGAGTGTACTAAACACTGAAGCTTTCTTT. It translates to CAWSVLNTEAFF.

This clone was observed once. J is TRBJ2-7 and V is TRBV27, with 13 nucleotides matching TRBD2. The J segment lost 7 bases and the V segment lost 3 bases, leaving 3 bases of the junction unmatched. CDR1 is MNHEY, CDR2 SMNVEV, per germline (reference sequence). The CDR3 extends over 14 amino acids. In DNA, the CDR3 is TGTGCCAGCAGTTTCCTGACTAGCGGGGGGGAGCAGTACTTC. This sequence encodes CASSFLTSGGEQYF.

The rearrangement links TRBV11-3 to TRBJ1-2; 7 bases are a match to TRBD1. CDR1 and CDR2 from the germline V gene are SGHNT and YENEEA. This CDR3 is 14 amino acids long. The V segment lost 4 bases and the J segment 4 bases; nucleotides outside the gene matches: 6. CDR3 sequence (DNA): TGTGCCAGCAGCTCAGGGACAGCTGCCTATGGCTACACCTTC. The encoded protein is CASSSGTAAYGYTF.

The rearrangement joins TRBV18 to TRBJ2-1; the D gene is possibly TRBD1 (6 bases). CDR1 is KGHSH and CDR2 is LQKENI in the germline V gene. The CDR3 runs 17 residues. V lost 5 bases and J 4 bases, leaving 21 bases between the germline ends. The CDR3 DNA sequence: TGTGCCAGCTCAAGTGCTGGGACACCTTCGGAGTACAATGAGCAGTTCTTC. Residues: CASSSAGTPSEYNEQFF. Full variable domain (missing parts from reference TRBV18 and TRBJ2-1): NAGVMQNPRHLVRRRGQEARLRCSPMKGHSHVYWYRQLPEEGLKFMVYLQKENIIDESGMPKERFSAEFPKEGPSILRIQQVVRGDSAAYFCASSSAGTPSEYNEQFFGPGTRLTVL.

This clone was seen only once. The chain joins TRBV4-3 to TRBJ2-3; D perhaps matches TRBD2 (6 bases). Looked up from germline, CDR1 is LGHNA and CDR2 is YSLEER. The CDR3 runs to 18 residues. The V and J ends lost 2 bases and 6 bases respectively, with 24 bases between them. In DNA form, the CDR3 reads TGCGCCAGCAGCCAAAACTCACACTTAGCTTCCCGGGGGGATACGCAGTATTTT. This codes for CASSQNSHLASRGDTQYF.

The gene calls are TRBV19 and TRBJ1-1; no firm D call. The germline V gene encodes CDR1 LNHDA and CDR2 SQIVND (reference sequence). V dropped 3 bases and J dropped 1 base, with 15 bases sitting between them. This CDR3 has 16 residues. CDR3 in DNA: TGTGCCAGTAGTATCCCCCAGACACCATCGAACACTGAAGCTTTCTTT. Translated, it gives CASSIPQTPSNTEAFF.

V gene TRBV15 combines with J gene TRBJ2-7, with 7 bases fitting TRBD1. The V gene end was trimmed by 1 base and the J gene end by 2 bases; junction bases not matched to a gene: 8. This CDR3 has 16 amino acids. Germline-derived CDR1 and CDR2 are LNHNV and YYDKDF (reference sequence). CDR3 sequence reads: CATSRVGQRTTYEQYF. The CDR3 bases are TGTGCCACCAGCAGAGTGGGACAGAGGACGACCTACGAGCAGTACTTC. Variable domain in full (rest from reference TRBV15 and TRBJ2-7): DAMVIQNPRYQVTQFGKPVTLSCSQTLNHNVMYWYQQKSSQAPKLLFHYYDKDFNNEADTPDNFQSRRPNTSFCFLDIRSPGLGDTAMYLCATSRVGQRTTYEQYFGPGTRLTVT.

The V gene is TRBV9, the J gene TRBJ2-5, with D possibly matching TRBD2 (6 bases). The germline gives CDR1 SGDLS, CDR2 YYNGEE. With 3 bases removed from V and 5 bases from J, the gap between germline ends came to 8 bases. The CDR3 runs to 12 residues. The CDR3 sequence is CASSAGEETQYF. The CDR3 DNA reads TGTGCCAGCAGCGCGGGAGAGGAGACCCAGTACTTC. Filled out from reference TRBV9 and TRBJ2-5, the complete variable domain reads DSGVTQTPKHLITATGQRVTLRCSPRSGDLSVYWYQQSLDQGLQFLIQYYNGEERAKGNILERFSAQQFPDLHSELNLSSLELGDSALYFCASSAGEETQYFGPGTRLLVL.

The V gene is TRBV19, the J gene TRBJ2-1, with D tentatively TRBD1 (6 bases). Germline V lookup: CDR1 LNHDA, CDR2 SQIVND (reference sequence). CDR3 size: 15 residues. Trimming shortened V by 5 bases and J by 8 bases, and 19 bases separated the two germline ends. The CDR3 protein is CASSLTRTVWDEQFF. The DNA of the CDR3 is TGTGCCAGTAGTCTTACCCGGACAGTTTGGGATGAGCAGTTCTTC.

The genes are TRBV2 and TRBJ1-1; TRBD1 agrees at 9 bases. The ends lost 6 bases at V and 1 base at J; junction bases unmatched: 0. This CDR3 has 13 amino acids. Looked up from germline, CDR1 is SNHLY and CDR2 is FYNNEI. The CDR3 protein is CASRQGANTEAFF. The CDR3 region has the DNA TGTGCCAGCAGACAGGGGGCGAACACTGAAGCTTTCTTT.